This TCR beta chain was identified in a study of Ad26.COV2.S vaccination and SARS-CoV-2 variants. Per germline, CDR1 SQVTM and CDR2 ANQGSEA. There are 16 residues in the CDR3. With 5 bases clipped from V and 5 bases from J, the junction kept 16 bases outside the gene matches. The table came from immunoSEQ multiplex PCR; TCRdb's copy has only in-frame clones and leaves some out. The table records nearly 95,000 clones, 82% of them present only once. The material sequenced was peripheral blood, taken after recovery from COVID-19. The sequence came from a human donor who had recovered from COVID-19. This rearrangement joins TRBV29-1 to TRBJ2-5; 8 positions agree with TRBD1. DNA for the CDR3: TGCAGCGTTAATCCAGCTGCAGGGGGCACGAGGGAGACCCAGTACTTC. It specifies CSVNPAAGGTRETQYF.